Listed here are 19 T cell receptor beta chains from one sample, sequenced in a study of cytomegalovirus exposure and HLA in healthy donors. Use of 60 Vbeta and 13 Jbeta primers characterized the PCR. Clones were sequenced by immunoSEQ multiplex PCR, and TCRdb holds only the in-frame ones, with some missing. The sample has about 120,000 clones; about 8% are singletons. Material for sequencing was PBMCs. The receptors were gathered from a woman aged 35 to 49 in good health and CMV-seropositive.

The chain is built from TRBV11-3 and TRBJ2-1; 8 bases match TRBD2. Germline trimming cut 1 base from V and 4 bases from J; bases unmatched to any gene: 6. Germline-derived CDR1 and CDR2 are SGHNT and YENEEA. The length of the CDR3 is 16 residues. The CDR3 sequence is CASSLAGGGTYNEQFF. In DNA, the CDR3 is TGTGCCAGCAGCTTAGCGGGCGGGGGGACTTACAATGAGCAGTTCTTC. The full variable domain, in which reference TRBV11-3 and TRBJ2-1 provide the parts outside the CDR3, is EAGVVQSPRYKIIEKKQPVAFWCNPISGHNTLYWYLQNLGQGPELLIRYENEEAVDDSQLPKDRFSAERLKGVDSTLKIQPAELGDSAVYLCASSLAGGGTYNEQFFGPGTRLTVL.

The chain links TRBV19 to TRBJ1-1, with a possible D match to TRBD1 (5 bases). Trimming stripped 9 bases from V and 2 bases from J, with 19 bases between. Germline CDR1 LNHDA, CDR2 SQIVND (reference sequence). The CDR3 covers 15 residues. The CDR3 DNA follows: TGTGCCAGGGGGGGGGAAGGGGCAAAAAACACTGAAGCTTTCTTT. Translating gives CARGGEGAKNTEAFF.

In the case of this clone: This is likely an artifact of a read error, given a far larger clone one base away. Distinct nucleotide sequences in the sample also encode this CDR3. J is TRBJ2-3 and V is TRBV29-1; 12 nucleotides align to TRBD1. With V trimmed by 6 bases and J by 4 bases, 11 bases remained unmatched. This CDR3 comprises 16 residues. Germline CDR1 is SQVTM and CDR2 is ANQGSEA. This chain's CDR3 is CSVVKGDRGLSDTQYF. The CDR3 region has the DNA TGCAGCGTCGTGAAAGGGGACAGGGGGCTCTCAGATACGCAGTATTTT.

The chain uses TRBV11-3 and TRBJ1-1, with TRBD1 matching over 7 bases. The CDR3 is made up of 13 amino acids. The V and J ends lost 6 bases and 10 bases, in that order; junction bases with no gene match: 11. Per germline, CDR1 SGHNT and CDR2 YENEEA. This CDR3 is CASSLTGAERAFF. Here the CDR3 DNA reads TGTGCCAGCAGTCTTACAGGGGCCGAACGAGCTTTCTTT.

This clone has a handful of counts. J is TRBJ1-1 and V is TRBV7-6, with a tentative D call TRBD1 (6 bases). The CDR3 runs to 14 residues. Germline values: CDR1 SGHVS, CDR2 FNYEAQ. Trimming shortened V by 3 bases and J by 1 base, and 9 bases separated the two germline ends. CDR3 in DNA: TGTGCCAGCAGCTTCTCGACAGGGAACACTGAAGCTTTCTTT. Protein sequence: CASSFSTGNTEAFF.

This clone was counted only a few times. CDR3 region: CASSQDRRGGAGEKLFF. CDR3 coding DNA: TGCGCCAGCAGCCAAGATCGGCGCGGGGGGGCGGGTGAAAAACTGTTTTTT. The chain employs TRBV4-1 and TRBJ1-4; TRBD1 is a possible D gene (6 bases). CDR1 MGHRA and CDR2 YSYEKL come from the germline V gene. Trimming removed 0 bases from V and 7 bases from J, with 18 bases in between. The CDR3 sequence is 17 residues long.

The genes are TRBV6-6 and TRBJ1-1; 7 bases are a match to TRBD1. Trimming at V came to 0 bases and at J to 3 bases, leaving 7 bases not matched to a gene. Germline CDR1 MNHNY, CDR2 SVGAGI (reference sequence). This CDR3 is 16 amino acids long. This CDR3 reads CASSYSRRGPDTEAFF. As DNA, the CDR3 is TGTGCCAGCAGTTACTCGAGGAGGGGGCCGGACACTGAAGCTTTCTTT.

The gene calls are TRBV28 and TRBJ2-3; 8 bases agree with TRBD2. V gave up 2 bases and J gave up 0 bases; unmatched junction bases: 10. This CDR3 has 18 residues. Germline V gene data show CDR1 as MDHEN and CDR2 as SYDVKM. CDR3 coding DNA: TGTGCCAGCAGTTTAGGAGGGTATAGCGGGGCTAGCACAGATACGCAGTATTTT. Translated: CASSLGGYSGASTDTQYF.

The sample holds a few counts of this clone. The V gene is TRBV7-9, the J gene TRBJ2-1; unclear D gene. Trimming took 2 bases from V and 9 from J, leaving 8 bases between them. The CDR3 covers 12 residues. Germline assignment: CDR1 SEHNR and CDR2 FQNEAQ (reference sequence). The CDR3 DNA sequence: TGTGCCAGCAGCTTAAATCCGGGTGAGCAGTTCTTC. Amino acid sequence: CASSLNPGEQFF.

V and J are TRBV2 and TRBJ1-1; D unresolved. The ends were cut back, 3 bases at V and 1 base at J, with 6 bases in the middle. CDR1 SNHLY and CDR2 FYNNEI come from the germline V gene. The CDR3 sequence is 13 residues long. CDR3: CASSEARNTEAFF. The DNA for the CDR3 is TGTGCCAGCAGTGAGGCTCGGAACACTGAAGCTTTCTTT.

J is TRBJ1-1 and V is TRBV5-1; 9 bases are a match to TRBD1. The CDR3 length is 15 residues. CDR1 and CDR2 (germline): SGHRS, YFSETQ. V lost 3 bases and J lost 3; bases outside the gene matches: 6. This CDR3 is CASSSTRTGDTEAFF. The CDR3, as DNA: TGCGCCAGCAGCTCCACGAGGACAGGGGACACTGAAGCTTTCTTT.

About this clone itself: One end of the junction does not line up with germline, which may come from a read error. This chain joins TRBV6-6 and TRBJ2-3; no clear D gene. Germline-derived CDR1 and CDR2 are MNHNY and SVGAGI (reference sequence). The CDR3 is 14 amino acids. CDR3 sequence (DNA): TGTGCCAGCAATTACTCCCCGGGTCCAGATACGCAGTATTTT. It codes for CASNYSPGPDTQYF.

This chain joins TRBV5-1 and TRBJ1-2; 8 bases line up with TRBD1. CDR3 length: 13 amino acids. Germline CDR1 reads SGHRS; CDR2 reads YFSETQ. Losses at the gene ends were 0 bases for V and 10 bases for J; bases not matched to a gene: 5. CDR3 sequence (DNA): TGCGCCAGCAGCTTGGCCGGACAGGGTCCCTACACCTTC. This sequence encodes CASSLAGQGPYTF.

The table lists this clone with a few counts. This sequence joins TRBV5-4 and TRBJ2-1, with D unclear. This CDR3 spans 16 amino acids. Germline lookup yields CDR1 SGHNT and CDR2 YYREEE (reference sequence). V shed 3 bases and J shed 0 bases, with 13 bases lying between them. The CDR3 nucleotides are TGTGCCAGCAGCTCACATGACTTTAGCTCCTACAATGAGCAGTTCTTC. Translating gives CASSSHDFSSYNEQFF.

J is TRBJ1-1 and V is TRBV9; D not resolved. CDR1 is SGDLS and CDR2 is YYNGEE in the germline V gene. The CDR3 consists of 17 residues. V was clipped by 0 bases and J by 0 bases, with 15 bases between them. Here the CDR3 DNA reads TGTGCCAGCAGCGTAGGGGCCGGGAGCGAAATGAACACTGAAGCTTTCTTT. It yields the protein CASSVGAGSEMNTEAFF.

This clone was counted a few times. The chain recombines TRBV30 with TRBJ1-1; TRBD1 is a possible D gene (6 bases). The CDR3 has 19 amino acids. The germline V gene encodes CDR1 GTSNPN and CDR2 SVGIG (reference sequence). V lost 4 bases and J 0 bases, leaving 27 bases between the germline ends. The CDR3 reads CAWITVMATSGALNTEAFF. CDR3 nucleotide sequence: TGTGCCTGGATTACCGTAATGGCCACCTCAGGGGCGTTGAACACTGAAGCTTTCTTT.

The genes are TRBV11-2 and TRBJ2-1; 9 positions agree with TRBD2. This CDR3 has 17 residues. The V gene end was trimmed by 1 base and the J gene end by 3 bases; junction bases not matched to a gene: 7. The germline gives CDR1 SGHAT, CDR2 FQNNGV. The CDR3 nucleotides are TGTGCCAGCAGCTTAGCTCCCGGGACTAGCTACTACAATGAGCAGTTCTTC. Translating it yields CASSLAPGTSYYNEQFF.

The genes are TRBV6-5 and TRBJ1-2; possibly TRBD1 for D (5 bases). V lost 5 bases, J lost 14 bases, and 21 bases lay in between. CDR1 is MNHEY and CDR2 is SVGAGI in the germline V gene. The length of the CDR3 is 13 residues. The CDR3 region is CASSSRDGRRVTF. The DNA of the CDR3 is TGTGCCAGCAGTAGCCGGGACGGCCGGAGGGTAACCTTC.

The CDR3 loop is CASSHGQGSSYEQYF. DNA for the CDR3: TGTGCCAGCAGCCACGGACAGGGAAGCTCCTACGAGCAGTACTTC. The chain is built from TRBV7-9 and TRBJ2-7, with TRBD1 identical over 8 bases. With 5 bases clipped from V and 0 bases from J, the junction kept 6 bases outside the gene matches. From germline, CDR1 is SEHNR and CDR2 FQNEAQ (reference sequence). This CDR3 region has 15 residues.